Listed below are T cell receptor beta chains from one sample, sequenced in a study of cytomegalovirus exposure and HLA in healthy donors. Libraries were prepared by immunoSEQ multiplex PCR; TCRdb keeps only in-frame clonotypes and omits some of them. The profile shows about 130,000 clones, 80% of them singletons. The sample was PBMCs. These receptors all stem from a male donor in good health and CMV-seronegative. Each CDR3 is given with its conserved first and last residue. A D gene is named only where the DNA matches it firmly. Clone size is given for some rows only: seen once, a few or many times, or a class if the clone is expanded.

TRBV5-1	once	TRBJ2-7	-	TGCGCCAGCAGCTTGGATCGGGGCTACGAGCAGTACTTC	CASSLDRGYEQYF
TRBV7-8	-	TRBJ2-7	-	TGTGCCAGCAGACCGGGGACTTCCTACGAGCAGTACTTC	CASRPGTSYEQYF
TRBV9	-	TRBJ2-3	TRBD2	TGTGCCAGCAGCGTATTAGCGGGGGGCACAGATACGCAGTATTTT	CASSVLAGGTDTQYF
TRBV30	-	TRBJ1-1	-	TGTGCCTGGAGCTTGAAAGGGGGATGGACTGAAGCTTTCTTT	CAWSLKGGWTEAFF
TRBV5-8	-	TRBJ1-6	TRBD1	TGTGCCAGCAGATTCTCCGGGACAGGGCTTTCACCCCTCCACTTT	CASRFSGTGLSPLHF
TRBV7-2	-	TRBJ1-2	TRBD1	TGTGCCAGCAGCGCAGGGACAGGGAGAGTAGGTGGCTACACCTTC	CASSAGTGRVGGYTF
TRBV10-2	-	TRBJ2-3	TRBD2	TGCGCCAGCAGTGAGGTGGCGGGGGGATCGGATACGCAGTATTTT	CASSEVAGGSDTQYF
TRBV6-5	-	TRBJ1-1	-	TGTGCCAGCAGTTACTCGGGGGGGGGCACTGAAGCTTTCTTT	CASSYSGGGTEAFF
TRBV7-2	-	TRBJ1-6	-	TGTGCCAGCAGGATGCAGGTTTTGGAAAATTCACCCCTCCACTTT	CASRMQVLENSPLHF
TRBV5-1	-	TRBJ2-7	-	TGCGCCAGCAGCTTGATAGGACAGTCCTACGAGCAGTACTTC	CASSLIGQSYEQYF
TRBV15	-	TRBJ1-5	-	TGTGCCACCAGCAGAGATCCCAGGGTCGGTCAGCCCCAGCATTTT	CATSRDPRVGQPQHF
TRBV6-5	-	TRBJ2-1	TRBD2	TGTGCCAGCATATCTAGCGGGCCATACAATGAGCAGTTCTTC	CASISSGPYNEQFF
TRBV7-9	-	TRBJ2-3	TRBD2	TGTGCCAGCAGCTTAGTTATAGCGGGGACCGGTCATTCGCAGTATTTT	CASSLVIAGTGHSQYF
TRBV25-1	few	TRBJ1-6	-	TGTGCCAGCAGTGCGACAGGAGTGAATTCACCCCTCCACTTT	CASSATGVNSPLHF
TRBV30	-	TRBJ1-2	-	TGTGCCTGGAAGTATGTTGCGGGTGGCTACACCTTC	CAWKYVAGGYTF
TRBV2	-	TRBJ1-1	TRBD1	TGTGCCAGCAGTTGGGACAGGGAAGGGGGTGAAGCTTTCTTT	CASSWDREGGEAFF
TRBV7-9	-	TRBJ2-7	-	TGTTCCAGCAGCCCGGCGGGAGGGGACAGGGGCCGAGAGCAGTACTTC	CSSSPAGGDRGREQYF
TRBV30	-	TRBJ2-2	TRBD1	TGTGCCTGGAGTGTTCCGGACAGGGGAGGAGGGGAGCTGTTTTTT	CAWSVPDRGGGELFF
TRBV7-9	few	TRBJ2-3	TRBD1	TGTGCCAGCAGCTTAGAAGGGGGACAGGGTAACACAGATACGCAGTATTTT	CASSLEGGQGNTDTQYF
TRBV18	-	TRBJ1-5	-	TGTGCCAGCTCACCGGGAGTCAATCAGCCCCAGCATTTT	CASSPGVNQPQHF
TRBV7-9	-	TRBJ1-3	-	TGTGCCAGCATTGACACGAGCTCTGGAAACACCATATATTTT	CASIDTSSGNTIYF
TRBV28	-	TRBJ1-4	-	TGTGCCAGCAGTTTATTAGGGGGAACTAATGAAAAACTGTTTTTT	CASSLLGGTNEKLFF
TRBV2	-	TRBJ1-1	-	TGTGCCAGCAGTGAAGCGGTTTTACAGAAAGCTTTCTTT	CASSEAVLQKAFF
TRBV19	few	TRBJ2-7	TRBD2	TGTGCCAGTAGTATCGGACTAGCGGGATCCTACGAGCAGTACTTC	CASSIGLAGSYEQYF